This TCR beta chain was captured by sequencing in a study of blood T cells in healthy people across ages. General study points: Calculation of diversity from one million T cells yielded estimates considered to be underestimates.

A second roughly 7 to 12 cycle PCR used barcoded and J-beta primers. MiXCR, run by TCRdb on the 5' RACE reads, gives a single entry per CDR3 protein. The sample carries around 670,000 distinct CDR3 sequences, 25% to 30% recorded once. Trimming took 2 bases from V and 4 from J, leaving 5 bases between them. CDR1 and CDR2 (germline): SNHLY, FYNNEI. The CDR3 totals 12 residues. This clonotype was counted many times. Its specificity is not known. The rearrangement joins TRBV2 to TRBJ1-2; D remains unclear. The TCR was taken from a woman older than 75 in good health. Sequencing input: blood. CDR3 DNA sequence: TGTGCCAGCAGTGAACAGTTCTATGGCTACACCTTC. As protein: CASSEQFYGYTF.